The clone carrying this TCR beta chain is deemed medium-sized. Its antigen is undetermined. CDR3 length equals 14 residues. V was clipped by 11 bases and J by 12 bases; unmatched bases: 18. Germline CDR1 reads LNHDA; CDR2 reads SQIVND (reference sequence). This entry comes from a study of vaccination and CD4 T cells after COVID-19. Study-level information: A median of around 70 days (range 14 to 241) separated dose two from the taking of post-vaccine samples.

Described treatment: roughly 10-day PBMC culture with coronavirus spike peptide pools or control peptides (ViraFEST assay). An Oncomine TCR Beta short-read assay was used to sequence the DNA from cultured CD4+ T cells. TCRdb re-analysed the PCR reads in MiXCR, keeping a single row per CDR3 protein. The table lists about 7,100 distinct CDR3 sequences, about two thirds of them singletons. Sequencing input: CD4+ T cells from blood, cultured in vitro. The receptor comes from a human donor who had recovered from COVID-19. The rearrangement links TRBV19 to TRBJ2-1; 8 positions agree with TRBD2. The CDR3 is CASRGAGGTKGQFF. CDR3 DNA: TGTGCCTCCAGGGGCGCGGGAGGCACAAAGGGGCAGTTCTTC.